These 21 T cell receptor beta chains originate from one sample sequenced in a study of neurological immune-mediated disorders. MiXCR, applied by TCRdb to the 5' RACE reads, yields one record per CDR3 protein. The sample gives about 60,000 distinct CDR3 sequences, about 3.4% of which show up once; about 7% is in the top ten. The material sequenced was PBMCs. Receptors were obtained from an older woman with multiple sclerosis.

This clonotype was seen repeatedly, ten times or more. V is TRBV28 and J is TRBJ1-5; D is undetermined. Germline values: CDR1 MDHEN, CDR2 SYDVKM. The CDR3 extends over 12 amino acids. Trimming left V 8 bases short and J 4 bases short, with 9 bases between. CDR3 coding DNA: TGTGCCAGCTGGTTACCTAATCAGCCCCAGCATTTT. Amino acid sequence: CASWLPNQPQHF.

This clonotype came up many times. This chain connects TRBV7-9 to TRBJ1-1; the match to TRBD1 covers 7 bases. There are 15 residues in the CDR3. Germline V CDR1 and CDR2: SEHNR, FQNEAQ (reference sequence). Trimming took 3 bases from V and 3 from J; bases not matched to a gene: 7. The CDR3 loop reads CASSLVRRGHTEAFF. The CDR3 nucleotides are TGTGCCAGCAGCTTGGTAAGGAGGGGGCACACTGAAGCTTTCTTT.

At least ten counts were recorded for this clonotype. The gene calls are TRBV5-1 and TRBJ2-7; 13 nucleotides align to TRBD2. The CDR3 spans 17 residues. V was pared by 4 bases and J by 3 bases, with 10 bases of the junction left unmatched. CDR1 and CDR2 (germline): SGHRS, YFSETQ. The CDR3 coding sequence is TGCGCCAGCAGCCCCGGACTAGCGGGAGCGCCCGGCTACGAGCAGTACTTC. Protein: CASSPGLAGAPGYEQYF.

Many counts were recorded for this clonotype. The CDR3 coding sequence is TGCAGTGCTAGTAGCGTCAGAAGCACAGATACGCAGTATTTT. Amino acids: CSASSVRSTDTQYF. This sequence joins TRBV20-1 and TRBJ2-3; D is perhaps TRBD2 (5 bases). From germline, CDR1 is DFQATT and CDR2 SNEGSKA (reference sequence). The CDR3 contains 14 residues. Trimming pared 3 bases from V and 0 bases from J, leaving 10 bases between.

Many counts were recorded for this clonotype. CDR3 nucleotides: TGCAGTGCTAGATGGGGATCCTACAATGAGCAGTTCTTC. Residues: CSARWGSYNEQFF. The chain uses TRBV20-1 and TRBJ2-1; D gene ambiguous. V gave up 2 bases and J gave up 1 base, with 6 bases separating them. CDR3 length: 13 residues. The germline V gene has CDR1 DFQATT and CDR2 SNEGSKA (reference sequence).

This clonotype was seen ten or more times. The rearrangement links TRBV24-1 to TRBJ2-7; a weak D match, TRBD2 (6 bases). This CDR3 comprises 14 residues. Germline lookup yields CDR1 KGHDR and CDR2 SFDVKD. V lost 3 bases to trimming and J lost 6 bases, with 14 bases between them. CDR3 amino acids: CATSDVGGAGEQYF. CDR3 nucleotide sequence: TGTGCCACCAGTGATGTAGGAGGGGCCGGCGAGCAGTACTTC.

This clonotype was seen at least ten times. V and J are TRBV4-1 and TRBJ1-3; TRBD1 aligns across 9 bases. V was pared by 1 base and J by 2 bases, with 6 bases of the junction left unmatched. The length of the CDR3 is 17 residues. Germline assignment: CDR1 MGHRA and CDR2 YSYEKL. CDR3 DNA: TGCGCCAGCAGCCAAGGGGGACAGGGAAGACCTGGAAACACCATATATTTT. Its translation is CASSQGGQGRPGNTIYF.

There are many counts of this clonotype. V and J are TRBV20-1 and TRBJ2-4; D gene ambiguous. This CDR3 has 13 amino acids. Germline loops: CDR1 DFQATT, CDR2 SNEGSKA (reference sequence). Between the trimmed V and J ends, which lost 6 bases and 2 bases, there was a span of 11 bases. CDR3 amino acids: CSARPGPKNIQYF. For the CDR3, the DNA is TGCAGTGCCCGGCCCGGGCCCAAAAACATTCAGTACTTC.

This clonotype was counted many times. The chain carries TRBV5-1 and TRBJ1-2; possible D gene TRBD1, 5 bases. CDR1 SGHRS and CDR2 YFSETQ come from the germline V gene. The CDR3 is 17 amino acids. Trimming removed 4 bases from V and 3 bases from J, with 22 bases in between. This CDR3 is CASSLPGGGRTYYGYTF. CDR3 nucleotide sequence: TGCGCCAGCAGCCTCCCTGGGGGGGGGAGAACTTACTATGGCTACACCTTC.

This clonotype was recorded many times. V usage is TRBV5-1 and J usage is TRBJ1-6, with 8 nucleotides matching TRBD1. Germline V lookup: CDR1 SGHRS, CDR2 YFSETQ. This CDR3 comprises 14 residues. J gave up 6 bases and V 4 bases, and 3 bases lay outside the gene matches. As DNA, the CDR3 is TGCGCCAGCAGCGCGGGACAGGCTAATTCACCCCTCCACTTT. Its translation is CASSAGQANSPLHF.

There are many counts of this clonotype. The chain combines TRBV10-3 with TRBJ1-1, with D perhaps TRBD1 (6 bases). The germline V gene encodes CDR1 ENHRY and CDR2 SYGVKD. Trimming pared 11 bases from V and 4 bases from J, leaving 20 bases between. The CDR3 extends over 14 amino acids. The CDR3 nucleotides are TGTGCCGTCGGAGGGGGGGGGCAGGCCACTGAAGCTTTCTTT. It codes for CAVGGGGQATEAFF.

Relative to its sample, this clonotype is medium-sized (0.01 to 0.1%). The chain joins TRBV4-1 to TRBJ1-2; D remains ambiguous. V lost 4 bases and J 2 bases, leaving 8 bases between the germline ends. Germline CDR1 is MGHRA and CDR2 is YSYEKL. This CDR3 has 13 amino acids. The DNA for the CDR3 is TGCGCCAGCAGCCCCGGCCTGAACTATGGCTACACCTTC. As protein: CASSPGLNYGYTF.

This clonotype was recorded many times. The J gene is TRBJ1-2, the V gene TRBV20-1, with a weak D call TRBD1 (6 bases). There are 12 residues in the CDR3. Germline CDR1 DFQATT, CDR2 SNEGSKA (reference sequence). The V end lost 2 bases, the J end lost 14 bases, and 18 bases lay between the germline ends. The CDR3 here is CSARIWGRLPTF. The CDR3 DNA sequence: TGCAGTGCTAGAATTTGGGGGCGTTTACCTACCTTC.

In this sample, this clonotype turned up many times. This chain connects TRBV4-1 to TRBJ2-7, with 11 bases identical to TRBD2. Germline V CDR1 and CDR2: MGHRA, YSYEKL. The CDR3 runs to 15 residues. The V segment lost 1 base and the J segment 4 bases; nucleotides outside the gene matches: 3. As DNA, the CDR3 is TGCGCCAGCAGCCAAGTTCCTAGCGGGAGGTACGAGCAGTACTTC. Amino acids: CASSQVPSGRYEQYF.

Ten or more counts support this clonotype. CDR3 in DNA: TGTGCCAGCAGCTTAGGGCCAGGGCTAATGAACACTGAAGCTTTCTTT. This sequence encodes CASSLGPGLMNTEAFF. This chain uses TRBV7-2 with TRBJ1-1, with D possibly TRBD1 on 5 matching bases. CDR3 length: 16 amino acids. V gave up 1 base and J gave up 0 bases, with 12 bases separating them. CDR1 is SGHTA and CDR2 is FQGNSA in the germline V gene. The full variable domain, with the rest looked up from reference TRBV7-2 and TRBJ1-1, is GAGVSQSPSNKVTEKGKDVELRCDPISGHTALYWYRQSLGQGLEFLIYFQGNSAPDKSGLPSDRFSAERTGGSVSTLTIQRTQQEDSAVYLCASSLGPGLMNTEAFFGQGTRLTVV.

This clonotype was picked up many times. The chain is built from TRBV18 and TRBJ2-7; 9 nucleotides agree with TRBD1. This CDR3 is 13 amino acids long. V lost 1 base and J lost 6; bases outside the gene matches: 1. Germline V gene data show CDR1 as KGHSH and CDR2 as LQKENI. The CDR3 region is CASSPQTGGEQYF. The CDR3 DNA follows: TGTGCCAGCTCACCACAGACAGGGGGCGAGCAGTACTTC.

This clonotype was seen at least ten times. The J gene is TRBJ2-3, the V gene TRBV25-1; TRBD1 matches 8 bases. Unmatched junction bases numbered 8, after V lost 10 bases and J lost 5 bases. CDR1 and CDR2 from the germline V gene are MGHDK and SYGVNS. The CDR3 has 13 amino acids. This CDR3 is CATSAGGRDTQYF. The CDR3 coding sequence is TGTGCCACCTCCGCAGGGGGCAGAGATACGCAGTATTTT.

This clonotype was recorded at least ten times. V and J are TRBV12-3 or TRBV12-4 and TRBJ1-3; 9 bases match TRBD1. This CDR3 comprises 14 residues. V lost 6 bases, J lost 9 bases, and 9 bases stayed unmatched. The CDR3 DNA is TGTGCCAGCAGATCGGACAGGGGATTTCCCACCATATATTTT. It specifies CASRSDRGFPTIYF.

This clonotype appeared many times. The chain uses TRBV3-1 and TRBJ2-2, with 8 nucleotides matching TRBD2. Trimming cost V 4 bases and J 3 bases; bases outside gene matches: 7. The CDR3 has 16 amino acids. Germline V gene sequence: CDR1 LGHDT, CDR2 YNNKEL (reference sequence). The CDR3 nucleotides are TGTGCCAGCAGCCTCCAAAGCGGGGGACACACCGGGGAGCTGTTTTTT. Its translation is CASSLQSGGHTGELFF.

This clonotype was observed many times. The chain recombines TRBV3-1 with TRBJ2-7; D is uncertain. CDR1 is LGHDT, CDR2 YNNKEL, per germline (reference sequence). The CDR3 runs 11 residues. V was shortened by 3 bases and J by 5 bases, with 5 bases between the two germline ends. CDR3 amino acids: CASSHAHEQYF. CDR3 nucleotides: TGTGCCAGCAGCCATGCCCACGAGCAGTACTTC.

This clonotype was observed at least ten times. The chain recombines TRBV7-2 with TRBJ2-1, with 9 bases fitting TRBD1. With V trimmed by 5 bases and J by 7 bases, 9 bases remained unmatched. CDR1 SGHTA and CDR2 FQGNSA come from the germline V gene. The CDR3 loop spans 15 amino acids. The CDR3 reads CASSPGTGTVNEQFF. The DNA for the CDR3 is TGTGCCAGCAGCCCCGGGACAGGGACTGTTAATGAGCAGTTCTTC.